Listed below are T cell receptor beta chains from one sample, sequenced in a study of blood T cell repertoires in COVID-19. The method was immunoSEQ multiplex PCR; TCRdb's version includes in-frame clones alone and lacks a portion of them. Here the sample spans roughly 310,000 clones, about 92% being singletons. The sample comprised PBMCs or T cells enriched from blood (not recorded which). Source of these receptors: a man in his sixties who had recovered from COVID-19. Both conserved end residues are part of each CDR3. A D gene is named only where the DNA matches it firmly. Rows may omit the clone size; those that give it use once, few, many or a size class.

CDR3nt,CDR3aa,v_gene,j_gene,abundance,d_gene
TGTGCCACCAGTGATAACGGACAGGGTCCACCCCAGCATTTT,CATSDNGQGPPQHF,TRBV24-1,TRBJ1-5,.,TRBD1
TGTGCCAGCTCACCCCCACCGAGCAGGCAGACCCAGTACTTC,CASSPPPSRQTQYF,TRBV18,TRBJ2-5,.,.
TGTGCCAGCAGTCACGGGACTCCAGATACGCAGTATTTT,CASSHGTPDTQYF,TRBV6-5,TRBJ2-3,.,.
TGTGCCAGCAGCTTATCATCAGGGAGGACTGAAGCTTTCTTT,CASSLSSGRTEAFF,TRBV11-3,TRBJ1-1,few,.
TGTGCCAGCAGCTTAAACCCGTCACCCGGCGGGGAGACCCAGTACTTC,CASSLNPSPGGETQYF,TRBV7-3,TRBJ2-5,.,.
TGTGCCTGGAGTGTAATGCAGACCGGGGAGCTGTTTTTT,CAWSVMQTGELFF,TRBV30,TRBJ2-2,few,.
TGCGCCAGCAGCTTGGCGGGGATCTCCGAAGCTTTCTTT,CASSLAGISEAFF,TRBV5-1,TRBJ1-1,.,.
TGTGCCAGCAGCTTAAACAGCCAAAGCACAGATACGCAGTATTTT,CASSLNSQSTDTQYF,TRBV7-2,TRBJ2-3,.,.
TGTGCCAGCAGCCCCCTGCCCCAGGGCGGAAAAGAGACCCAGTACTTC,CASSPLPQGGKETQYF,TRBV3-1/TRBV3-2,TRBJ2-5,.,.
TGTGCCAGCAGTAAAACAGGGGACCCTCTTCAGCCCCAGCATTTT,CASSKTGDPLQPQHF,TRBV27,TRBJ1-5,.,TRBD1
TGTGCCAGCGGCAGGGGAAACTATGGCTACACCTTC,CASGRGNYGYTF,TRBV12-3/TRBV12-4,TRBJ1-2,.,.
TGTGCCAGCAGGGGCGGGACAGGGGGCACGGCTAATGAAAAACTGTTTTTT,CASRGGTGGTANEKLFF,TRBV11-2,TRBJ1-4,.,TRBD1
TGTGCCAGCAGCCTGAATGGGAGATCTAACTATGGCTACACCTTC,CASSLNGRSNYGYTF,TRBV3-1/TRBV3-2,TRBJ1-2,.,.
TGTGCCAGCAGGGCCGGAAACACCATATATTTT,CASRAGNTIYF,TRBV12-3/TRBV12-4,TRBJ1-3,.,.
TGTGCCAGCAGCTTAGCATCCGGAGCTGGAAACACCATATATTTT,CASSLASGAGNTIYF,TRBV11-2,TRBJ1-3,many,.
TGTGCCAGCAGCTCCGACTCCCCAGGACAGGAGAACACTGAAGCTTTCTTT,CASSSDSPGQENTEAFF,TRBV3-1/TRBV3-2,TRBJ1-1,once,TRBD1
TGTGCCAGCAGCTTAGTTAGTACTAACCAAGAGACCCAGTACTTC,CASSLVSTNQETQYF,TRBV7-6,TRBJ2-5,.,.
TGTGCCAGCTCACCACCAGGACAGGGAGGAGTACGCGGTGAGCAGTTCTTC,CASSPPGQGGVRGEQFF,TRBV18,TRBJ2-1,.,TRBD1
TGCGCCAGCAGTGAAGGACTAGCGGACGAGCAGTACTTC,CASSEGLADEQYF,TRBV10-1,TRBJ2-7,.,TRBD2
TGTGCCAGCATCCACAGACACTCTGGGGCCAACGTCCTGACTTTC,CASIHRHSGANVLTF,TRBV2,TRBJ2-6,.,.
TGTGCCAGCAGCCCCCGAACTAGCGGGGGGCTAAGCTCCTACGAGCAGTACTTC,CASSPRTSGGLSSYEQYF,TRBV3-1/TRBV3-2,TRBJ2-7,.,TRBD2
TGTGCCAGCGGCAGAGATACGCGGGGGTACGAGCAGTACTTC,CASGRDTRGYEQYF,TRBV7-9,TRBJ2-7,.,TRBD2
TGTGCCAGCAGCCTATGGACAGGCCAGAATGAGCAGTTCTTC,CASSLWTGQNEQFF,TRBV3-1/TRBV3-2,TRBJ2-1,.,TRBD1
TGCGCCAGCAGCCGGGTGGAGAGAAGCGGGGAGCTGTTTTTT,CASSRVERSGELFF,TRBV5-1,TRBJ2-2,.,.
TGCGCCAGCAGCGCACAGGGAAGCGAGACTGAAGCTTTCTTT,CASSAQGSETEAFF,TRBV5-1,TRBJ1-1,.,.
TGTGCCAGCAGCTCCAGGGAAAGCGGGAAGAGCTCCTACAATGAGCAGTTCTTC,CASSSRESGKSSYNEQFF,TRBV13,TRBJ2-1,.,TRBD2
TGTGCCACTCAGGACAGGGTTCTATTTAACGGCAATCAGCCCCAGCATTTT,CATQDRVLFNGNQPQHF,TRBV28,TRBJ1-5,.,TRBD1